This T cell receptor (beta chain) emerged from a study of blood T cells in healthy people across ages. Next came a second PCR, run for roughly 6 to 11 cycles, which used a sample-barcoded 5' primer along with a J-beta primer mix. Each CDR3 protein is one row after TCRdb ran MiXCR on the 5' RACE reads. The table records around 800,000 distinct CDR3 sequences, more than 35% of them present only once. Germline assignment: CDR1 MNHEY and CDR2 SVGAGI. The CDR3 is 15 residues long. Deletions cut 11 bases from V and 1 base from J, with 20 bases between. V and J are TRBV6-5 and TRBJ1-1; no definite D call. Input material: blood. The clonotype originates from a man older than 75 in good health. CDR3 sequence reads: CAGIELGTSNTEAFF. The CDR3 DNA is TGTGCCGGCATCGAACTTGGCACCTCGAACACTGAAGCTTTCTTT.